This TCR beta chain was sequenced for a study of blood T cells in healthy people across ages. The authors ran a second PCR of about 7 to 11 cycles using a sample-barcoded 5' primer and a J-beta primer mix. Every cDNA was tagged by a template-switch adaptor with 12 random nucleotides. TCRdb reanalysed the 5' RACE reads using MiXCR and keeps one entry per CDR3 protein. The data show fewer than 2,000,000 distinct CDR3 sequences, with approximately 32% seen just once and approximately 11% held by the top ten. With respect to this clonotype: The antigen remains undetermined.

The study, taken as a whole, reports: Higher diversity and more naive CD4+ cells were features of long-lived donors, compared to aged donors. The study regarded diversity estimates from one million T cells as underestimates.

The sample comprised blood. This receptor was taken from a woman in her 30s in good health.

The CDR3 sequence: CAAKAGMNTEAFF. CDR3 DNA: TGTGCCGCCAAGGCAGGGATGAACACTGAAGCTTTCTTT. The chain is built from TRBV15 and TRBJ1-1, with D maybe TRBD1 (5 bases). Deletions cut 11 bases from V and 0 bases from J, with 13 bases between. This CDR3 contains 13 residues. The germline CDR1 and CDR2 sequences are LNHNV and YYDKDF (reference sequence).